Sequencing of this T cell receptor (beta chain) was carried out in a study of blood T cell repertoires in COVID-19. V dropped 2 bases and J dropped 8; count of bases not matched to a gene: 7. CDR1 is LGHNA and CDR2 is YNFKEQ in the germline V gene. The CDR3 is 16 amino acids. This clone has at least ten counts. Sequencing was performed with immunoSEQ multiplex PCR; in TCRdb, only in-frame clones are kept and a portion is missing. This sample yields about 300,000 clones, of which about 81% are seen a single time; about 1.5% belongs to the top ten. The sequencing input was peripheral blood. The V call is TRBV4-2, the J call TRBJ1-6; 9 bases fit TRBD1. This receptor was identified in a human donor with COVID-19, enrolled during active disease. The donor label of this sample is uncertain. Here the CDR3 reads CASSQNHRGRDSPLHF. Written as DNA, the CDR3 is TGTGCCAGCAGCCAAAATCACAGGGGGCGTGATTCACCCCTCCACTTT.